A single T cell receptor (beta chain) is shown here with its context. Its matching antigen is unknown. Terminally differentiated effector memory CD45RA+ cells were excluded by CCR7 positive selection of CD45RO-negative cells. The sample comes from a study of shared clonotypes between healthy human individuals. The study, taken as a whole, reports: The authors expected sequencing depth to affect clonotype sharing among donors. Sampling covered nothing but blood. Tissue TCR repertoires likely differ from those found in blood. A reduction in generation probabilities was seen for non-shared clonotypes relative to those shared by all four donors.

When replicate PCRs were run on sorted subsets, they used 150 to 250 ng DNA, some 33,000 T cell genomes. The assay was immunoSEQ multiplex PCR, and TCRdb's table has in-frame clones only and misses some. Counted here are about 680,000 clones, roughly 94% occurring once; the ten biggest clones make up approximately 22%. This CDR3 contains 17 residues. The J segment lost 3 bases and the V segment lost 8 bases, leaving 16 bases of the junction unmatched. CDR1 and CDR2 from the germline V gene are SGHRS and YFSETQ. V and J are TRBV5-1 and TRBJ1-1; TRBD1 aligns across 10 bases. The receptor was isolated from a man aged 25-45 years in good health. The specimen was naive CD8+ T cells sorted from blood. DNA of the CDR3: TGCGCCAGTGGCTACGAGCGGGACAGGGGAGGGGACACTGAAGCTTTCTTT. Amino acid sequence: CASGYERDRGGDTEAFF.